This T cell receptor (beta chain) was found in a study of T cells after yellow fever vaccination. Study-wide points: A large majority of primary-vaccination clones showed up again after the booster (about 96% CD4, approximately 90% CD8). Researchers noted that a small share of clonotypes showed up in both CD4 and CD8 compartments. Weaker, the secondary response peaked sooner, at day 5 versus 15.

Making TCR cDNA involved 5'RACE template switching, which added UMIs and a universal primer site. Each CDR3 protein is one row after TCRdb ran MiXCR on the 5' RACE reads. The table includes a few hundred thousand distinct CDR3 sequences, approximately 13% detected once. Trimming shortened V by 6 bases and J by 4 bases, and 12 bases separated the two germline ends. Germline CDR1 LNHDA, CDR2 SQIVND (reference sequence). The CDR3 is 13 amino acids. This clonotype has only a few counts. Its antigen remains unknown. The sequenced sample was CD4+ T cells sorted from PBMCs, obtained 15 days after the yellow fever booster vaccination. The J gene is TRBJ1-1, the V gene TRBV19; tentatively, D is TRBD1 (5 bases). This clonotype originated in a man in his late teens or twenties who received the YFV17D yellow fever vaccine. The CDR3 sequence is CASSPRGATEAFF. Written as DNA, the CDR3 is TGTGCCAGTAGCCCAAGAGGGGCCACTGAAGCTTTCTTT.